The T cell receptor (beta chain) under discussion was sequenced for a study of blood T cell repertoires in COVID-19 (dated by TCRdb to 2020 to 2022). Background on the whole study: Collaborator samples came from the United States, Italy and Spain and covered acute and convalescent phases of COVID-19. The prospective study material was composed of cDNA or gDNA derived from T cells, B-cell-depleted T cells, or PBMCs. Subjects who had been exposed to COVID-19, were actively infected with it, or had recovered from it provided the deeply sampled blood TCRbeta repertoires that made up the dataset. The repertoires were made available in a free public database intended to serve as a resource for research on the immune response to SARS-CoV-2. Samples were obtained from the ongoing ImmuneRACE study (first 160 participants) and from about 1,300 subjects provided by 6 global collaborators. The sample metadata nearly always contained a de-identified subject ID, COVID-19 status, age in years and sex. HLA class I and class II types, where available, came from metadata supplied by the sample provider rather than from assay-based typing.

TCRbeta CDR3 regions were amplified from genomic DNA using the immunoSEQ Assay, a bias-controlled multiplex PCR. Concerning the study's data processing: The number of nucleated cells in each sample was estimated by amplification of reference gene primers within the assay. To quantify the absolute abundance of each unique TCRbeta CDR3 rearrangement, sequence reads were collapsed and filtered. For each sample, productive Simpson clonality was calculated as the square root of Simpson's diversity index across productive rearrangements. The table comes from immuneACCESS by way of TCRdb, which keeps in-frame sequences with V and J called. Part of the clones is missing from these tables; in studies checked, under half for an unresolved V gene and the rest for unknown reasons. For V, J and clone size, that table is used; D and trimming come from the DNA. The sample table shows approximately 160,000 clones, and under 90% are seen once. About 8% of the sample belongs to the ten largest clones.

Germline trimming: 1 base from V, 3 bases from J; junction bases outside gene matches: 11. The CDR3 contains 17 residues, cysteine and phenylalanine counted. The read is trimmed to its CDR3 DNA, 51 bases read in frame from base 1. The germline V gene encodes CDR1 SGHDT and CDR2 YYEEEE. In the prospective study, participants were 18 to 89 years old, resided in about 25 geographic areas of the United States, and were enrolled through a virtual design. In the prospective study, cohorts were assigned on the basis of participant-reported clinical history obtained from a screening survey and a study questionnaire. Recovered participants in ImmuneRACE Cohort 3 were defined as having two consecutive negative NP/OP PCR tests, clearance from a healthcare professional, or resolution of symptoms. In the prospective study, mobile phlebotomists collected whole blood, serum and a nasopharyngeal or oropharyngeal swab from each participant. Additional blood draws and questionnaires over an approximately 2-month period could optionally be provided by prospective study participants. Prospective study blood samples were shipped either frozen or at room temperature before DNA extraction.

As regards this clone: Its antigen is unknown. Base quality data are lacking; no much larger clone is found one base away.

What the study reported, not specific to this receptor: Clinical and demographic metadata were provided uncurated, with the amount varying by source and participant.

Sequencing input: PBMCs or T cells enriched from blood (not recorded which). In this chain, TRBV5-6 is recombined with TRBJ1-2; a stretch of 8 junction bases matches TRBD1. This TCR came from a woman in her 50s who had recovered from COVID-19. The nucleotide sequence reads TGTGCCAGCAGCTTGAGGACAGGGAATCAACTCTACTATGGCTACACCTTC. Translated, it gives CASSLRTGNQLYYGYTF.